Listed below are T cell receptor beta chains from one sample, sequenced in a study of blood T cell repertoires in COVID-19. TCRdb's copy holds only in-frame clones and misses some; the assay was immunoSEQ multiplex PCR. The sample has approximately 75,000 clones; about 74% are singletons. Sequenced: peripheral blood. These receptors originate from a human donor with acute or convalescent COVID-19. The donor label of this sample is uncertain. Both conserved end residues are part of each CDR3. Each record gives: clone size, J gene, V gene, D gene, CDR3 DNA, CDR3 protein. D genes are given only for firm matches. The listing skips clone size in some rows; elsewhere it reads once, few, many or a size class.

.	TRBJ1-4	TRBV28	TRBD1	TGTGCCAGCAGCTCCGGACAGGGCTCTGGAACTGTGGCGTTTTTT	CASSSGQGSGTVAFF
.	TRBJ2-7	TRBV12-3/TRBV12-4	.	TGTGCCAGCAGTCTAGACAGGGAGCAGTACTTC	CASSLDREQYF
.	TRBJ2-7	TRBV28	TRBD2	TGTGCCAGCAGTCTAGCGGGGCTCTCTACCGACGAGCAGTACTTC	CASSLAGLSTDEQYF
.	TRBJ1-6	TRBV7-6	.	TGTGCCAGCAGCCCGGGGGGAAGGAGCTCCTATAATTCACCCCTCCACTTT	CASSPGGRSSYNSPLHF
.	TRBJ1-5	TRBV25-1	TRBD1	TGTGCCAGCAGAGGAGGGGGACAGTATCAGCCCCAGCATTTT	CASRGGGQYQPQHF
.	TRBJ2-1	TRBV10-1	.	TGCGCCAGCAGTGAGGAAAGGGGTCGTTACAATGAGCAGTTCTTC	CASSEERGRYNEQFF
.	TRBJ2-3	TRBV6-2/TRBV6-3	.	TGTGCCAGCAGTTCCTTTAGGGGTAGCGGAGTGGCAGATACGCAGTATTTT	CASSSFRGSGVADTQYF
.	TRBJ1-1	TRBV7-9	.	TGTGCCAGCAGCTTAGTGTCGGGGAACACTGAAGCTTTCTTT	CASSLVSGNTEAFF
.	TRBJ2-5	TRBV7-2	TRBD2	TGTGCCAGCAGCCAAGAGGGCCGGGAGGTAGAGACCCAGTACTTC	CASSQEGREVETQYF
.	TRBJ1-6	TRBV10-3	.	TGTGCCATCAGTGGGTTAGCCAATTCACCCCTCCACTTT	CAISGLANSPLHF
few	TRBJ2-7	TRBV28	.	TGTGCCAGCAGTTTCGGCAGGGGGGACTCCTACGAGCAGTACTTC	CASSFGRGDSYEQYF
.	TRBJ2-1	TRBV11-2	.	TGTGCCAGCAGCTTTGACCGAGTAGCGGCCTACAATGAGCAGTTCTTC	CASSFDRVAAYNEQFF
few	TRBJ1-1	TRBV28	.	TGTGCCAGCGTTGGGAGAGGGAGTAACACTGAAGCTTTCTTT	CASVGRGSNTEAFF
.	TRBJ2-7	TRBV6-5	TRBD1	TGTGCCAGCAGTTCCCAGACAGGGGGAGCCTACGAGCAGTACTTC	CASSSQTGGAYEQYF
.	TRBJ2-2	TRBV6-5	TRBD2	TGTGCCAGCTGGGGGACTAGAAATACCGGGGAGCTGTTTTTT	CASWGTRNTGELFF
.	TRBJ1-6	TRBV27	.	TGTGCCAGCAGTCCCGGGATCTATAATTCACCCCTCCACTTT	CASSPGIYNSPLHF
.	TRBJ1-4	TRBV23-1	.	TGCGCCAGCAGCCTGGGAGCCCGGCCTAATGAAAAACTGTTTTTT	CASSLGARPNEKLFF
.	TRBJ2-5	TRBV7-2	TRBD2	TGTGCCAGCAGCTTAGCGGGGGGGAGGGAGACCCAGTACTTC	CASSLAGGRETQYF
few	TRBJ2-1	TRBV28	TRBD2	TGTGCCAGCTCTTTGGTAACGGGAGGGCGGAATGAGCAGTTCTTC	CASSLVTGGRNEQFF
.	TRBJ2-5	TRBV7-9	.	TGTGCCAGCAGCCAGGCACCGGCCGAAGACCAAGAGACCCAGTACTTC	CASSQAPAEDQETQYF
.	TRBJ2-7	TRBV6-6	TRBD1	TGTGCCAGCAGTAGAGGACAGGGGGCGGGCGAGCAGTACTTC	CASSRGQGAGEQYF
.	TRBJ2-1	TRBV10-3	TRBD1	TGTGCCATCAGTGGGACAGGGGAAAGTGGTGAGCAGTTCTTC	CAISGTGESGEQFF
.	TRBJ2-1	TRBV4-1	.	TGCGCCAGCAGCCGAAAGGTTGGGGACAATTACAATGAGCAGTTCTTC	CASSRKVGDNYNEQFF
.	TRBJ1-4	TRBV28	TRBD1	TGTGCCAGCAGTTTATCAACAGGGGGGGGTCGGGAAAAACTGTTTTTT	CASSLSTGGGREKLFF
few	TRBJ2-3	TRBV19	.	TGTGCCAGTAGTATCTCCGGGAAAACAGATACGCAGTATTTT	CASSISGKTDTQYF
few	TRBJ1-1	TRBV30	.	TGTGCCTGGAGCCCGGCCCAAGCGGAAGCTTTCTTT	CAWSPAQAEAFF
.	TRBJ2-2	TRBV7-8	TRBD1	TGTGCCAGCATCCCCGGGACAGGGGGTTCTCGCCCCACCCGCGGGGAGCTGTTTTTT	CASIPGTGGSRPTRGELFF
.	TRBJ1-5	TRBV15	.	TGTGCCACCAGCAGAGACTTCCGGACAGCCGTCATAAAGCCCCAGCATTTT	CATSRDFRTAVIKPQHF
.	TRBJ2-1	TRBV7-2	TRBD2	TGTGCCAGCAGCCCCCGGACCGGGGGGGGAGTTGAGCAGTTCTTC	CASSPRTGGGVEQFF
.	TRBJ1-6	TRBV18	.	TGTGCCAGCTCAACAGAACAGGGTAGATCACCCCTCCACTTT	CASSTEQGRSPLHF
once	TRBJ2-1	TRBV3-1/TRBV3-2	TRBD1	TGTGCCAGCAGCCAACGCAGGGGGAACAATGAGCAGTTCTTC	CASSQRRGNNEQFF
once	TRBJ2-5	TRBV5-1	TRBD2	TGCGCCAGCAGCTTGGGGAAGCCTAGCGGGACTGAGACCCAGTACTTC	CASSLGKPSGTETQYF
once	TRBJ2-7	TRBV28	.	TGTGCCAGTCGAGTCCCGTCCTACGAGCAGTACTTC	CASRVPSYEQYF
few	TRBJ1-3	TRBV9	.	TGTGCCAGCAGCGCCGGCCGGGAGCGGAACACCATATATTTT	CASSAGRERNTIYF
.	TRBJ1-5	TRBV19	TRBD1	TGTGCCAGTAGTACCGGGACAGGGGGCAATCAGCCCCAGCATTTT	CASSTGTGGNQPQHF
.	TRBJ1-4	TRBV5-5	.	TGTGCCAGCAGCTTGGGACAGAGCTCTAATGAAAAACTGTTTTTT	CASSLGQSSNEKLFF
.	TRBJ2-7	TRBV12-3/TRBV12-4	.	TGTGCCAGCAGCCAGGGGCTTTACGAGCAGTACTTC	CASSQGLYEQYF
once	TRBJ1-6	TRBV5-1	.	TGCGCCAGCAGATCAGGACAGCCTAATTCACCCCTCCACTTT	CASRSGQPNSPLHF
.	TRBJ2-7	TRBV10-3	.	TGTGCCATCAGTGAGATGAACCGGGGCTCCTACGAGCAGTACTTC	CAISEMNRGSYEQYF
few	TRBJ2-1	TRBV5-6	.	TGTGCCAGCAGCCCCCGGGTGCTCTCGGTTACCAATGAGCAGTTCTTC	CASSPRVLSVTNEQFF
.	TRBJ1-4	TRBV18	.	TGTGCCAGCTCACCCGGACAAAGGAGTCGTCCCGATGAAAAACTGTTTTTT	CASSPGQRSRPDEKLFF
.	TRBJ1-3	TRBV6-1	.	TGTGCCAGCAGTCCCTCCGGAAACACCATATATTTT	CASSPSGNTIYF
once	TRBJ1-6	TRBV7-8	TRBD1	TGTGCCAGCAGCCCCGACAGGGTTGGATCACCCCTCCACTTT	CASSPDRVGSPLHF
.	TRBJ1-1	TRBV5-1	.	TGCGCCAGCAGCTTGGGAGCGACAGTTAACACTGAAGCTTTCTTT	CASSLGATVNTEAFF
.	TRBJ2-5	TRBV25-1	.	TGTGCCAGCAGTGAACGGACACAAGGACTACAAGAGACCCAGTACTTC	CASSERTQGLQETQYF
.	TRBJ2-1	TRBV7-2	.	TGTGCCAGCAGCTTAGCTCTCGGTGAGCAGTTCTTC	CASSLALGEQFF
.	TRBJ2-5	TRBV2	.	TGTGCCAGCACTGAGAGGGGGGGCAAAGAGACCCAGTACTTC	CASTERGGKETQYF
.	TRBJ2-3	TRBV5-4	.	TGTGCCAGCAGCCCAAGACAGAGCACAGATACGCAGTATTTT	CASSPRQSTDTQYF
many	TRBJ2-2	TRBV3-1/TRBV3-2	TRBD2	TGTGCCAGCAGCGGTAGCGGGGGTACCGGGGAGCTGTTTTTT	CASSGSGGTGELFF
.	TRBJ1-5	TRBV6-1	.	TGTGCCAGCAGCGAACCGGGGGGGTTCAATCAGCCCCAGCATTTT	CASSEPGGFNQPQHF
.	TRBJ1-2	TRBV24-1	TRBD1	TGTGCCACCAGTGATTGGACAGGGGGTGGCTACACCTTC	CATSDWTGGGYTF
few	TRBJ2-2	TRBV24-1	TRBD1	TGTGCCACCAGTGGTCAGGGGGCGTTGGGCACCGGGGAGCTGTTTTTT	CATSGQGALGTGELFF